Listed below are T cell receptor beta chains from one sample, sequenced in a study of blood T cell repertoires in COVID-19. Clones were read by immunoSEQ multiplex PCR, and TCRdb kept only the in-frame ones, dropping some. Of about 360,000 clones in the sample, 70% to 90% were seen once. The sample comprised PBMCs or T cells enriched from blood (not recorded which). The receptors originated from a man aged 25 to 45 who had recovered from COVID-19. CDR3s leave out the opening cysteine and the closing phenylalanine or tryptophan. Fields, in order: D gene, V gene, CDR3 protein. The D gene is left open where the match is weak.

>TRBD1|TRBV2
ASAWDRTYEQY
>.|TRBV5-6
ASSLPGAGANVLT
>.|TRBV18
ASSPSRVLGGNTIY
>TRBD1|TRBV6-5
ASRLGTEYTEAF
>.|TRBV9
ASTNFGENQETQY
>.|TRBV7-2
ASSPRTDTQY
>TRBD1|TRBV5-1
ASSTGRGQETQY
>TRBD2|TRBV5-4
ASSRGTSGGSSYNEQF
>.|TRBV12-3/TRBV12-4
ASSLGGADTQY
>TRBD1|TRBV7-2
ASSWTGGLGSPLH
>.|TRBV9
ASSVDPSSNYGYT
>.|TRBV5-6
ASSLWPDGKAF
>.|TRBV9
ASSVGTSYEQY
>TRBD1|TRBV27
ASSLSRGFYEQY